These 17 T cell receptor beta chains were all obtained from the same sample, sequenced in a study of PD-L1 blockade in urothelial cancer (dated by TCRdb to about 2017). Libraries were constructed by the immunoSEQ multiplex PCR assay. Imported from immuneACCESS, the table was reduced by TCRdb to in-frame sequences with V and J called. These copies leave out some clones; in studies compared against another copy, an unresolved V gene accounts for under half, and the cause of the remainder is not known. In this sample the table shows 32,000 or so clones, around 82% of which occur a single time. 15% to 18% of the sample is taken by the ten largest. The sample's time point label, decoded: pretreatment peripheral blood. The sequencing here drew on PBMCs, taken around atezolizumab (anti-PD-L1) treatment. The origin of the receptors is a man aged 55-75 years with urothelial cancer.

The chain recombines TRBV7-2 with TRBJ2-7, with 8 bases aligning to TRBD1. J was trimmed by 3 bases and V by 5 bases; bases with no gene match: 6. CDR3 size: 14 residues. CDR1 and CDR2 from the germline V gene are SGHTA and FQGNSA. For the CDR3, the DNA is TGTGCCAGCAGCACCGGACAGGGAGGCTACGAGCAGTACTTC. This sequence encodes CASSTGQGGYEQYF.

The chain uses TRBV5-1 and TRBJ2-1, with 13 nucleotides matching TRBD2. Per the germline V gene, CDR1 is SGHRS and CDR2 is YFSETQ. J gave up 6 bases and V 3 bases, and 3 bases lay outside the gene matches. This CDR3 has 15 amino acids. CDR3 DNA sequence: TGCGCCAGCAGCTGGACTAGCGGGAGTGGCAATGAGCAGTTCTTC. Residues: CASSWTSGSGNEQFF.

This clone was detected only once. The chain links TRBV30 to TRBJ1-2; perhaps TRBD1 as D (6 bases). The V end was cut by 0 bases, the J end by 8 bases, with 16 bases between. Germline V lookup: CDR1 GTSNPN, CDR2 SVGIG (reference sequence). The CDR3 totals 14 residues. CDR3 protein: CAWSVLDREGGYTF. CDR3 DNA: TGTGCCTGGAGTGTATTGGACAGAGAAGGAGGCTACACCTTC.

This clone was observed a few times. The chain carries TRBV10-3 and TRBJ2-1; 7 bases are a match to TRBD2. Germline CDR1 is ENHRY and CDR2 is SYGVKD. The trim removed 4 bases at V and 5 bases at J, leaving 8 bases unmatched. CDR3 size: 15 residues. The CDR3 region is CAISAALASNNEQFF. The CDR3 DNA sequence: TGTGCCATCAGTGCGGCACTAGCGTCTAACAATGAGCAGTTCTTC.

This chain uses TRBV7-9 with TRBJ2-1; 8 bases match TRBD2. Trimming removed 1 base from V and 5 bases from J; junction bases left unmatched: 7. The V gene's germline CDR1 is SEHNR and CDR2 FQNEAQ (reference sequence). CDR3 length equals 16 residues. The CDR3 nucleotides are TGTGCCAGCAGCTTAGACAGACTAGCGATAAACAATGAGCAGTTCTTC. Its protein is CASSLDRLAINNEQFF.

The chain combines TRBV5-1 with TRBJ2-1, with D possibly being TRBD1 (6 bases). Trimming left V 4 bases short and J 8 bases short, with 10 bases between. The CDR3 has 12 residues. Germline V gene data show CDR1 as SGHRS and CDR2 as YFSETQ. CDR3 in amino acids: CASSPGQYEQFF. Here the CDR3 DNA reads TGCGCCAGCAGCCCCGGACAGTATGAGCAGTTCTTC.

This chain connects TRBV4-2 to TRBJ2-1; TRBD2 aligns across 8 bases. Germline trimming cut 1 base from V and 6 bases from J; bases unmatched to any gene: 14. This CDR3 contains 18 residues. CDR1 and CDR2 from the germline V gene are LGHNA and YNFKEQ. As DNA, the CDR3 is TGTGCCAGCAGCCAAGCTCCCGGGCGGGGGGCATCGATCAATGAGCAGTTCTTC. Translated, it gives CASSQAPGRGASINEQFF.

The rearrangement joins TRBV9 to TRBJ2-7, with D maybe TRBD2 (7 bases). V shed 3 bases and J shed 1 base, with 14 bases lying between them. Germline V gives CDR1 SGDLS, CDR2 YYNGEE. The CDR3 is 15 amino acids. The CDR3: CASSEGGGRSYEQYF. CDR3 bases: TGTGCCAGCAGCGAGGGGGGAGGGCGGTCCTACGAGCAGTACTTC.

The J gene is TRBJ2-5, the V gene TRBV5-4, with D tentatively TRBD2 (5 bases). In germline, CDR1 is SGHNT, CDR2 YYREEE (reference sequence). This CDR3 region has 14 residues. Deletions cut 2 bases from V and 1 base from J, with 9 bases between. The CDR3 is CASSLSGIQETQYF. The CDR3 DNA reads as TGTGCCAGCAGCTTATCGGGGATCCAAGAGACCCAGTACTTC.

The chain links TRBV7-9 to TRBJ2-1; 9 bases are a match to TRBD2. V lost 8 bases and J lost 10; bases outside the gene matches: 9. Looked up from germline, CDR1 is SEHNR and CDR2 is FQNEAQ (reference sequence). The CDR3 loop spans 13 amino acids. The CDR3 DNA reads TGTGCCAGCCTGGCGGGAGGGCCGGGGGAGCAGTTCTTC. Its protein is CASLAGGPGEQFF. Drawing the rest from reference TRBV7-9 and TRBJ2-1, the complete variable domain is DTGVSQNPRHKITKRGQNVTFRCDPISEHNRLYWYRQTLGQGPEFLTYFQNEAQLEKSRLLSDRFSAERPKGSFSTLEIQRTEQGDSAMYLCASLAGGPGEQFFGPGTRLTVL.

The genes are TRBV6-4 and TRBJ1-1, with a weak D call TRBD1 (6 bases). The V and J ends lost 5 bases and 5 bases respectively, with 12 bases between them. Germline values: CDR1 MRHNA, CDR2 SNTAGT. This CDR3 has 13 amino acids. The CDR3 DNA sequence: TGTGCCAGCAGTTACAGGGCCGGGACTGAAGCTTTCTTT. Translated, it gives CASSYRAGTEAFF.

This clone qualifies as medium-sized. This rearrangement joins TRBV11-3 to TRBJ2-1; D is perhaps TRBD2 (6 bases). This CDR3 is built from 15 residues. Germline V lookup: CDR1 SGHNT, CDR2 YENEEA. V lost 5 bases, J lost 3 bases, and 14 bases lay in between. The chain's CDR3 is CASSLNRDFYNEQFF. The CDR3 DNA reads TGTGCCAGCAGCCTAAACCGGGACTTCTACAATGAGCAGTTCTTC.

This CDR3 reads CASSSGGGQPQHF. CDR3 nucleotide sequence: TGTGCCAGCAGTTCGGGGGGGGGTCAGCCCCAGCATTTT. The chain couples TRBV7-2 to TRBJ1-5, with TRBD1 as a possible D gene (5 bases). Germline CDR1 SGHTA, CDR2 FQGNSA. V lost 6 bases, J lost 6 bases, and 12 bases lay in between. This CDR3 comprises 13 residues.

This clone was recorded once. The CDR3 DNA is TGTGCCATCAGGTCGGGGGAGTACGAGCAGTACTTC. Its translation: CAIRSGEYEQYF. The rearrangement joins TRBV10-3 to TRBJ2-7; the D gene is possibly TRBD2 (6 bases). Trimming stripped 6 bases from V and 4 bases from J, with 10 bases between. Germline V gene sequence: CDR1 ENHRY, CDR2 SYGVKD. CDR3 length equals 12 residues.

The chain links TRBV7-9 to TRBJ1-1; 7 bases are a match to TRBD1. Germline CDR1 is SEHNR and CDR2 is FQNEAQ (reference sequence). The junction had 12 bases not matched to a gene; V was cut back by 11 bases and J by 0 bases. The CDR3 loop spans 15 amino acids. The CDR3, as DNA: TGTGCCTCCCGGGCAGGGGGGCCCCTGAACACTGAAGCTTTCTTT. Protein: CASRAGGPLNTEAFF.

This clone was picked up a small number of times. This chain connects TRBV5-6 to TRBJ1-6, with 7 bases that match TRBD1. V shed 0 bases and J 8 bases; nucleotides not matched to a gene: 5. The V gene's germline CDR1 is SGHDT and CDR2 YYEEEE. This CDR3 has 15 amino acids. The CDR3 DNA reads TGTGCCAGCAGCTTGGCCCAACAGGGGTATTCACCCCTCCACTTT. Amino acids: CASSLAQQGYSPLHF. Using reference TRBV5-6 and TRBJ1-6 for the parts outside the CDR3, the full variable domain is DAGVTQSPTHLIKTRGQQVTLRCSPKSGHDTVSWYQQALGQGPQFIFQYYEEEERQRGNFPDRFSGHQFPNYSSELNVNALLLGDSALYLCASSLAQQGYSPLHFGNGTRLTVT.

V usage is TRBV5-1 and J usage is TRBJ2-1, with 10 bases identical to TRBD1. V was pared by 5 bases and J by 9 bases, with 17 bases of the junction left unmatched. This CDR3 comprises 17 residues. Germline CDR1 reads SGHRS; CDR2 reads YFSETQ. CDR3 protein: CASRPGQGTGVGGEQFF. CDR3 coding DNA: TGCGCCAGCAGACCGGGACAGGGGACGGGAGTGGGGGGTGAGCAGTTCTTC.